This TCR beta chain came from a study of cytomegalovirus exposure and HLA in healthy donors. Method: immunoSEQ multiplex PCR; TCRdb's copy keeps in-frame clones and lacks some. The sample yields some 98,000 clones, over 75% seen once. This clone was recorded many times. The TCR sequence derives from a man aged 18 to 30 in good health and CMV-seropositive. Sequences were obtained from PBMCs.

This CDR3 reads CSVGRASGYNEQFF. Here the CDR3 DNA reads TGCAGCGTTGGAAGGGCTAGCGGTTACAATGAGCAGTTCTTC. This chain uses TRBV29-1 with TRBJ2-1; 7 bases are a match to TRBD2. The CDR3 extends over 14 amino acids. Trimming at V came to 4 bases and at J to 4 bases, leaving 7 bases not matched to a gene. Looked up from germline, CDR1 is SQVTM and CDR2 is ANQGSEA.